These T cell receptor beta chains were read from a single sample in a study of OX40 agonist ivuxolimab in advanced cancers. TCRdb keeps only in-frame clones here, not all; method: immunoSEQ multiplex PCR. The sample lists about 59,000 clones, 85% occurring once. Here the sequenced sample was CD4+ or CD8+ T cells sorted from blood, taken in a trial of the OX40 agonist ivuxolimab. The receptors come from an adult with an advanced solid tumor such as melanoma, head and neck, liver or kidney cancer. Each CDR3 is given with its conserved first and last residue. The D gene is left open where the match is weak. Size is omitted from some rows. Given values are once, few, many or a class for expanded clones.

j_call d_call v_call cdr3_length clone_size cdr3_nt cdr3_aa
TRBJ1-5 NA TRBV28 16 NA TGTGCCAGCAGTTTAAAGAATACACAGCGGAGACAGCCCCAGCATTTT CASSLKNTQRRQPQHF
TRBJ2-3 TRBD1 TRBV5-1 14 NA TGCGCCAGCAGACCGACAGGGGGTACAGATACGCAGTATTTT CASRPTGGTDTQYF
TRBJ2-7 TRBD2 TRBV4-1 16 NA TGCGCCAGCAGCCCCCGAGGGAGCGGGGCCTCCTACGAGCAGTACTTC CASSPRGSGASYEQYF
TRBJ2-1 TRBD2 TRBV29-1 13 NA TGCAGCATACAAGCGGGGGGCTACAATGAGCAGTTCTTC CSIQAGGYNEQFF
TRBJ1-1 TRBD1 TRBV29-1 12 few TGCAGCGTTGAACAAGTCAGGGGGCTCGCTTTCTTT CSVEQVRGLAFF
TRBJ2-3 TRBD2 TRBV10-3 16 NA TGTGCCACCCGGGGGGAAGCGGGGGGGAGCACAGATACGCAGTATTTT CATRGEAGGSTDTQYF
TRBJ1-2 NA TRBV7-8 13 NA TGTGCCAGCAGCTTAGCGGAGAGATATGGCTACACCTTC CASSLAERYGYTF
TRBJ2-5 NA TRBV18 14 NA TGTGCCAGCTCACCAGAGGGGATGGGTCTGACCCAGTACTTC CASSPEGMGLTQYF
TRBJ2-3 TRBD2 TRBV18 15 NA TGTGCCAGCTCTCTGAGGACTAGTAGCACAGATACGCAGTATTTT CASSLRTSSTDTQYF
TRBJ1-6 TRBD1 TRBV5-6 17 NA TGTGCCAGCAGCTTGGTTGGGCTCGGGACAGAAGATTCACCCCTCCACTTT CASSLVGLGTEDSPLHF
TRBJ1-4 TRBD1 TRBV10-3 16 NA TGTGCCATCAGCCGAACTTGGACAGGGGTCGAGGAAAAACTGTTTTTT CAISRTWTGVEEKLFF
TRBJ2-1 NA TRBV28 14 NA TGTGCCAGCGCCCTCTCCGGGAGCTGGAATGAGCAGTTCTTC CASALSGSWNEQFF
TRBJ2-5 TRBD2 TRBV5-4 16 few TGTGCCAGCAGCTTGGGGACTAGCGGGGGGTTAGGGACCCAGTACTTC CASSLGTSGGLGTQYF
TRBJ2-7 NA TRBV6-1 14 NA TGTGCCAGCAGTGAAAGGGTACAGAACTACGAGCAGTACTTC CASSERVQNYEQYF
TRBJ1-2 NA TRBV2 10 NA TGTGCCAGCCAGAGGGGTGGCTACACCTTC CASQRGGYTF
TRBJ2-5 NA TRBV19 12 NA TGTGCCAGTAGCCCAAACAGGGAGACCCAGTACTTC CASSPNRETQYF
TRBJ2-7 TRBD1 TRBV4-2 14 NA TGTGCCAGCAGCCAACCGGACAGGCCCCTGGAACAGTACTTC CASSQPDRPLEQYF
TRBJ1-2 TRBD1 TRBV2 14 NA TGTGCCAGCAGTGAACGGGGACAGGGACGCGGCTACACCTTC CASSERGQGRGYTF
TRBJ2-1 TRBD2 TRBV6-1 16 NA TGTGCCAGCAGTGAATTGCGACTAGCGGGAGACAATGAGCAGTTCTTC CASSELRLAGDNEQFF
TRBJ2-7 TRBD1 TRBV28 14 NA TGTGCCAGCAACGACAGGGTCAGCTCCTACGAGCAGTACTTC CASNDRVSSYEQYF
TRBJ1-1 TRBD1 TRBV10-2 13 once TGCGCCACCGCTGACAGGGCGAACACTGAAGCTTTCTTT CATADRANTEAFF
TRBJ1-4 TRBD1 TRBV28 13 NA TGTGCCAGCTTGGACAGGGGGCTAGAAAAACTGTTTTTT CASLDRGLEKLFF
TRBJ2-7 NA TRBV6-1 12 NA TGTGCCAGCAGTCCGCAGGGCGACGAGCAGTACTTC CASSPQGDEQYF
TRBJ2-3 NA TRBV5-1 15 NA TGCGCCAGCAGCTTGGCCGGGAGAAACACAGATACGCAGTATTTT CASSLAGRNTDTQYF
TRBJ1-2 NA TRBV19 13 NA TGTGCCAGTAGTATCTTCCAGGGCAGTGGCTACACCTTC CASSIFQGSGYTF
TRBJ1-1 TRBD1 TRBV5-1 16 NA TGCGCCAGCAAAAAATTTTACAGGGGAGGGGACACTGAAGCTTTCTTT CASKKFYRGGDTEAFF
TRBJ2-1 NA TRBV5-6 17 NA TGTGCCAGCAGCTTGGTAACAGCTCTAGGACGATACAATGAGCAGTTCTTC CASSLVTALGRYNEQFF
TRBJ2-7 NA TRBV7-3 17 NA TGTGCCAGCAGCTCCCAATACTTTTCCGGGGGTCCCTACGAGCAGTACTTC CASSSQYFSGGPYEQYF
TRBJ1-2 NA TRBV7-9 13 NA TGTGCCAGCAGCTTAGCAGGCCAGTATGGCTACACCTTC CASSLAGQYGYTF
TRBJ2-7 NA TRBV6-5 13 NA TGTGCCAGCAGGTACGGGCCATCCTACGAGCAGTACTTC CASRYGPSYEQYF
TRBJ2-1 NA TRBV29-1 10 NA TGCAGCGTTGGCTTCAATGAGCAGTTCTTC CSVGFNEQFF
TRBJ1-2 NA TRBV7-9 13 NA TGTGCCAGCAGCTTAGCCGGGAGCTATGGCTACACCTTC CASSLAGSYGYTF
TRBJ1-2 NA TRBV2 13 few TGTGCCAGCAGCTCCCAGGGGAACTATGGCTACACCTTC CASSSQGNYGYTF
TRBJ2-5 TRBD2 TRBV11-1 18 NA TGTGCCAGCAGCTTAGGTTCTGGGCAAGCGGGATGGGAAGAGACCCAGTACTTC CASSLGSGQAGWEETQYF
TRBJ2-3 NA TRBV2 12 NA TGTGCCAGCAGTGGGGAGCGGAATACGCAGTATTTT CASSGERNTQYF
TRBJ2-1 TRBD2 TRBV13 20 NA TGTGCCAGCAGCTTAGGCCGAGTACTAGCGGGAGGGCCCAACTACAATGAGCAGTTCTTC CASSLGRVLAGGPNYNEQFF
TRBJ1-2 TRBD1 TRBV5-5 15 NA TGTGCCAGCAGCTTGGTCGGGGACAGAGCGAATGGCTACACCTTC CASSLVGDRANGYTF
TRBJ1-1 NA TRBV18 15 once TGTGCCAGCTCACCACGGGGGGGAGGCGACACTGAAGCTTTCTTT CASSPRGGGDTEAFF
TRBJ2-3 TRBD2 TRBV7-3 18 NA TGTGCCAGCAGCGGAGCTCCGGGGAGCGGGGGACGCACAGATACGCAGTATTTT CASSGAPGSGGRTDTQYF
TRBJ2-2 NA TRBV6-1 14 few TGTGCCAGCAGCACTGAGGAAAACACCGGGGAGCTGTTTTTT CASSTEENTGELFF
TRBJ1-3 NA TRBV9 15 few TGTGCCAGCAGCGTAGGGACAGCCTCTGGAAACACCATATATTTT CASSVGTASGNTIYF
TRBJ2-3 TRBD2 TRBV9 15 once TGTGCCAGCAGCGCGACTAGCGGGATTGGAGATACGCAGTATTTT CASSATSGIGDTQYF
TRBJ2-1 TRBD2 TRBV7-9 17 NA TGTGCCAGCAGCTTTGGTCGCGGGAGAAGCTCCTACAATGAGCAGTTCTTC CASSFGRGRSSYNEQFF
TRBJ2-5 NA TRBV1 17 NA TGCACCAGCAGCCCTTCGGCGCGGGGGGGCGTGACCGAGACCCAGTACTTC CTSSPSARGGVTETQYF
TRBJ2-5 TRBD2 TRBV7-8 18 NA TGTGCCAGCAGCCCGCGGACTAGCGGGAGCCGGTACCAAGAGACCCAGTACTTC CASSPRTSGSRYQETQYF
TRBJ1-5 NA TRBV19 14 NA TGTGCCAGTAGTATAGGAGGGAGGTCTCAGCCCCAGCATTTT CASSIGGRSQPQHF
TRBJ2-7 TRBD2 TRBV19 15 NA TGTGCCAGTAGCCTACTAGCGGGAGTTGCCTACGAGCAGTACTTC CASSLLAGVAYEQYF
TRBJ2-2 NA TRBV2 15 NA TGTGCCAGCAGTGAACGAGGACAGAACACCGGGGAGCTGTTTTTT CASSERGQNTGELFF
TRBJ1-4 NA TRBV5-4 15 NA TGTGCCAGCAGCCAAAGCGGGGGGCGGCATGAAAAACTGTTTTTT CASSQSGGRHEKLFF
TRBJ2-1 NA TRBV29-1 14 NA TGCAGCGTTGCCGGTGTGGGGGCGCGTAATGAGCAGTTCTTC CSVAGVGARNEQFF
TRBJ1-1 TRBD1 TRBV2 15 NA TGTGCCAGCAGCCTTCCGGGACAGGGAAACACTGAAGCTTTCTTT CASSLPGQGNTEAFF
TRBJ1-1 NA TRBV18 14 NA TGTGCCAGCTCACCCGCAGCCGCAGACTATAAAGCTTTCTTT CASSPAAADYKAFF
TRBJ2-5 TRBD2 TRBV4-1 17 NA TGCGCCAGCAGCCAAGGAAGGAGCGGGGGGTCCAAAGAGACCCAGTACTTC CASSQGRSGGSKETQYF
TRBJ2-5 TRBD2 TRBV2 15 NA TGTGCCAGCAGTGAGGGGGGACTAGCGGTCCTGACCCAGTACTTC CASSEGGLAVLTQYF
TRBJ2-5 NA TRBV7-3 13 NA TGTGCCAGCAGCTTAACAGCCCAAGAGACCCAGTACTTC CASSLTAQETQYF
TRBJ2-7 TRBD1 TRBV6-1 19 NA TGTGCCAGCAGTGGGAACTGGGACAGGGGGCTCTTAAACACCTACGAGCAGTACTTC CASSGNWDRGLLNTYEQYF
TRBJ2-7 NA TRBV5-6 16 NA TGTGCCAGCAGCTTGGAGGGTATGGAGACTGGGTACGAGCAGTACTTC CASSLEGMETGYEQYF